This record looks at one TCR beta chain sequence and its context. The ends were cut back, 5 bases at V and 6 bases at J, with 10 bases in the middle. The CDR3 length is 12 residues. CDR1 is LGHDT, CDR2 YNNKEL, per germline (reference sequence). Sequenced by immunoSEQ multiplex PCR; TCRdb stores in-frame clones only, minus some. The sample has over 100,000 clones, around 87% seen once. The sample is drawn from a study of blood T cell repertoires in COVID-19. The TCR was taken from a man in his fifties with acute or convalescent COVID-19. Sequencing used peripheral blood. The genes are TRBV3-1 (or the pseudogene TRBV3-2) and TRBJ2-5, with a weak D call TRBD2 (5 bases). The DNA for the CDR3 is TGTGCCAGCAGCGGACTGGTCCAGACCCAGTACTTC. Residues: CASSGLVQTQYF.